The 10 T cell receptor beta chains given below trace back to one sample, sequenced in a study of cytomegalovirus exposure and HLA in healthy donors. PCR was performed using 60 Vbeta and 13 Jbeta primers. Libraries were prepared by immunoSEQ multiplex PCR; TCRdb keeps only in-frame clonotypes and omits some of them. The repertoire holds over 250,000 clones, under 80% seen once, with 2% to 2.5% in the top ten. The sequenced sample consisted of PBMCs. The source is a female donor in good health and CMV-seronegative.

This rearrangement joins TRBV7-8 to TRBJ2-7; D perhaps matches TRBD1 (6 bases). Per the germline V gene, CDR1 is SGHVS and CDR2 is FQNEAQ. Trimming cost V 0 bases and J 2 bases, with 11 bases left between them. The CDR3 contains 15 residues. The DNA for the CDR3 is TGTGCCAGCAGCTTAGCGCTTGGGACAACCTACGAGCAGTACTTC. Translation: CASSLALGTTYEQYF. Full variable domain (rest looked up from reference TRBV7-8 and TRBJ2-7): GAGVSQSPRYKVAKRGQDVALRCDPISGHVSLFWYQQALGQGPEFLTYFQNEAQLDKSGLPSDRFFAERPEGSVSTLKIQRTQQEDSAVYLCASSLALGTTYEQYFGPGTRLTVT.

V gene TRBV25-1 combines with J gene TRBJ1-2; possible D gene TRBD1, 6 bases. CDR1 is MGHDK and CDR2 is SYGVNS in the germline V gene. This CDR3 region has 17 residues. V lost 3 bases to trimming and J lost 1 base, with 18 bases between them. The CDR3 region has the DNA TGTGCCAGCAGTGACCTATCCCCGACAGGTCTTAACTATGGCTACACCTTC. It codes for CASSDLSPTGLNYGYTF.

This chain links TRBV4-1 with TRBJ1-2; TRBD1 aligns across 10 bases. Germline lookup yields CDR1 MGHRA and CDR2 YSYEKL. This CDR3 spans 14 amino acids. V dropped 3 bases and J dropped 8; count of bases not matched to a gene: 6. The CDR3 sequence: CASSHSGTGVGYTF. CDR3 bases: TGCGCCAGCAGCCATTCCGGGACAGGGGTAGGCTACACCTTC.

This clone came up a few times. The chain has TRBV18 and TRBJ1-1; TRBD1 matches at 7 bases. V shed 8 bases and J 3 bases; nucleotides not matched to a gene: 6. Germline assignment: CDR1 KGHSH and CDR2 LQKENI. This CDR3 has 13 residues. In DNA, the CDR3 is TGTGCCAGCAACGGACAGGCGGACACTGAAGCTTTCTTT. Residues: CASNGQADTEAFF. Complete variable domain (other parts from reference TRBV18 and TRBJ1-1): NAGVMQNPRHLVRRRGQEARLRCSPMKGHSHVYWYRQLPEEGLKFMVYLQKENIIDESGMPKERFSAEFPKEGPSILRIQQVVRGDSAAYFCASNGQADTEAFFGQGTRLTVV.

This clone was observed once. This chain uses TRBV12-5 with TRBJ2-5, with 10 bases aligning to TRBD2. The CDR3 runs 17 residues. The ends lost 1 base at V and 5 bases at J; junction bases unmatched: 10. CDR1 is LGHNT, CDR2 FRNRAP, per germline. The CDR3 loop reads CASGLAWTSGGGETQYF. For the CDR3, the DNA is TGTGCTAGTGGTTTGGCCTGGACTAGCGGAGGGGGGGAGACCCAGTACTTC.

V usage is TRBV2 and J usage is TRBJ2-7; D might be TRBD2 (7 bases). Trimming shortened V by 7 bases and J by 1 base, and 11 bases separated the two germline ends. Germline CDR1 and CDR2: SNHLY and FYNNEI. The length of the CDR3 is 13 residues. The CDR3 DNA sequence: TGTGCCAGCAAGGGGGGGAAGTCCTACGAGCAGTACTTC. It codes for CASKGGKSYEQYF.

This chain links TRBV11-3 with TRBJ2-1, with TRBD1 identical over 10 bases. CDR3 length: 15 residues. Germline V gene sequence: CDR1 SGHNT, CDR2 YENEEA. The junction had 7 bases not matched to a gene; V was cut back by 5 bases and J by 6 bases. This CDR3 reads CASSPGQGDRNEQFF. The CDR3 nucleotides read TGTGCCAGCAGCCCCGGACAGGGGGACCGCAATGAGCAGTTCTTC.

The rearrangement links TRBV5-1 to TRBJ1-1; D remains unclear. Per the germline V gene, CDR1 is SGHRS and CDR2 is YFSETQ. This CDR3 is 18 amino acids long. The V end was cut by 0 bases, the J end by 0 bases, with 18 bases between. The CDR3 sequence is CASSLVCGEGGVNTEAFF. CDR3 DNA: TGCGCCAGCAGCTTGGTCTGTGGGGAGGGTGGGGTGAACACTGAAGCTTTCTTT.

V gene TRBV7-3 combines with J gene TRBJ2-5; 8 bases align to TRBD1. Germline trimming cut 2 bases from V and 5 bases from J; bases unmatched to any gene: 7. Germline CDR1 SGHTA, CDR2 FQGTGA. The CDR3 is 15 residues long. The CDR3 region is CASSLGTGPWETQYF. For the CDR3, the DNA is TGTGCCAGCAGCTTAGGGACAGGCCCCTGGGAGACCCAGTACTTC.

The chain recombines TRBV7-9 with TRBJ2-2; the D is unclear. V was trimmed by 4 bases and J by 6 bases, leaving 9 bases between them. The germline CDR1 and CDR2 sequences are SEHNR and FQNEAQ (reference sequence). CDR3 length: 13 residues. CDR3 in DNA: TGTGCCAGCAGCTCCCACCTACCCGGGGAGCTGTTTTTT. It yields the protein CASSSHLPGELFF. The full variable domain, completed using reference TRBV7-9 and TRBJ2-2, is DTGVSQNPRHKITKRGQNVTFRCDPISEHNRLYWYRQTLGQGPEFLTYFQNEAQLEKSRLLSDRFSAERPKGSFSTLEIQRTEQGDSAMYLCASSSHLPGELFFGEGSRLTVL.